Shown below are 17 T cell receptor beta chains from a single sample sequenced in a study of blood T cell repertoires in COVID-19. This table comes from immunoSEQ multiplex PCR, and its TCRdb copy is limited to in-frame clones, with some not included. The data hold 130,000 to 150,000 clones, with around 82% observed a single time. The sequenced sample consisted of PBMCs or T cells enriched from blood (not recorded which). These TCRs come from a man in his forties or fifties with acute COVID-19.

The chain uses TRBV7-8 and TRBJ2-5; D is ambiguous. The CDR3 loop spans 14 amino acids. CDR1 and CDR2 from the germline V gene are SGHVS and FQNEAQ. V was trimmed by 5 bases and J by 5 bases, leaving 15 bases between them. The DNA for the CDR3 is TGTGCCAGCAGCCCCCTGGCCTCAAGTGAGACCCAGTACTTC. Translated: CASSPLASSETQYF.

The chain combines TRBV28 with TRBJ2-2; perhaps TRBD2 as D (6 bases). Germline loops: CDR1 MDHEN, CDR2 SYDVKM. The CDR3 has 15 amino acids. V was pared by 8 bases and J by 4 bases, with 17 bases between. CDR3 nucleotide sequence: TGTGCCAGCGTTACGGGGAGGCTCGGCACCGGGGAGCTGTTTTTT. Protein product: CASVTGRLGTGELFF.

The rearrangement links TRBV29-1 to TRBJ2-1; 8 bases agree with TRBD1. The germline V gene encodes CDR1 SQVTM and CDR2 ANQGSEA. The CDR3 loop spans 16 amino acids. The ends lost 5 bases at V and 4 bases at J; junction bases unmatched: 13. The CDR3 protein is CSVIYRTGPRYNEQFF. The CDR3 DNA is TGCAGCGTTATCTACCGGACAGGGCCAAGGTACAATGAGCAGTTCTTC.

The chain combines TRBV10-3 with TRBJ2-5; TRBD2 matches 11 bases. The V gene's germline CDR1 is ENHRY and CDR2 SYGVKD. Unmatched junction bases numbered 3, after V lost 6 bases and J lost 0 bases. The CDR3 totals 15 residues. Here the CDR3 reads CAISPSGGNQETQYF. The CDR3 nucleotides are TGTGCCATCAGCCCTAGCGGGGGGAACCAAGAGACCCAGTACTTC.

V usage is TRBV7-9 and J usage is TRBJ1-1, with a weak D call TRBD1 (5 bases). There are 12 residues in the CDR3. Germline V CDR1 and CDR2: SEHNR, FQNEAQ (reference sequence). The ends were cut back, 3 bases at V and 11 bases at J, with 13 bases in the middle. DNA of the CDR3: TGTGCCAGCAGCTTCGACGGACACGGGGCTTTCTTT. Amino acids: CASSFDGHGAFF.

This clone appeared a few times. J is TRBJ2-2 and V is TRBV19; possibly TRBD2 for D (5 bases). Germline V CDR1 and CDR2: LNHDA, SQIVND (reference sequence). CDR3 size: 15 residues. V lost 4 bases and J 4 bases, leaving 13 bases between the germline ends. This CDR3 is CASSNIAAGTGELFF. CDR3 in DNA: TGTGCCAGTAGTAACATTGCGGCGGGCACCGGGGAGCTGTTTTTT.

This chain joins TRBV5-1 and TRBJ2-5, with 9 bases identical to TRBD2. The V and J ends lost 1 base and 0 bases, in that order; junction bases with no gene match: 10. Germline V gives CDR1 SGHRS, CDR2 YFSETQ. This CDR3 contains 18 residues. CDR3 residues: CASSLWGLAGGYQETQYF. In DNA form, the CDR3 reads TGCGCCAGCAGCTTGTGGGGACTCGCGGGGGGGTACCAAGAGACCCAGTACTTC.

This clone was seen only a few times. The J gene is TRBJ2-7, the V gene TRBV14, with 8 bases matching TRBD1. The length of the CDR3 is 14 residues. The J segment lost 6 bases and the V segment lost 0 bases, leaving 4 bases of the junction unmatched. Looked up from germline, CDR1 is SGHDN and CDR2 is FVKESK. The CDR3: CASSQETGVSEQYF. The CDR3 nucleotides are TGTGCCAGCAGCCAAGAGACAGGGGTGAGCGAGCAGTACTTC.

The chain is built from TRBV4-1 and TRBJ2-7, with D perhaps TRBD1 (6 bases). The V gene's germline CDR1 is MGHRA and CDR2 YSYEKL. Deletions cut 4 bases from V and 3 bases from J, with 16 bases between. The CDR3 extends over 15 amino acids. CDR3: CASSLEDRLNYEQYF. DNA for the CDR3: TGCGCCAGCAGCCTCGAAGACAGGCTAAACTACGAGCAGTACTTC.

V gene TRBV28 combines with J gene TRBJ2-5; 7 positions agree with TRBD2. Germline V gene data show CDR1 as MDHEN and CDR2 as SYDVKM. Losses at the gene ends were 1 base for V and 5 bases for J; bases not matched to a gene: 4. This CDR3 contains 14 residues. In DNA, the CDR3 is TGTGCCAGCAGTTTATTTGGGGGGGTGGAGACCCAGTACTTC. Its protein product is CASSLFGGVETQYF.

The chain links TRBV19 to TRBJ1-2; 8 positions agree with TRBD1. The junction had 11 bases not matched to a gene; V was cut back by 7 bases and J by 7 bases. Germline values: CDR1 LNHDA, CDR2 SQIVND (reference sequence). This CDR3 spans 14 amino acids. The CDR3 DNA reads TGTGCCAGTACCCAAATAGCAGGGGGCTCTGGCTACACCTTC. Translated: CASTQIAGGSGYTF.

The chain has TRBV5-1 and TRBJ1-2, with D uncertain. V was cut by 6 bases and J by 4 bases, with 13 bases left in between. Germline CDR1 reads SGHRS; CDR2 reads YFSETQ. This CDR3 has 13 residues. The CDR3 DNA follows: TGCGCCAGCAACCCCGGTCTCGGCTATGGCTACACCTTC. Amino acid sequence: CASNPGLGYGYTF.

V is TRBV5-4 and J is TRBJ2-7; 9 bases are shared with TRBD2. Germline trimming cut 0 bases from V and 6 bases from J; bases unmatched to any gene: 7. CDR3 size: 15 residues. Germline V gene data show CDR1 as SGHNT and CDR2 as YYREEE (reference sequence). CDR3 region: CASSLVSSGIGEQYF. DNA for the CDR3: TGTGCCAGCAGCTTGGTTTCTAGCGGGATTGGCGAGCAGTACTTC. Supplemented by reference TRBV5-4 and TRBJ2-7, the full variable domain reads ETGVTQSPTHLIKTRGQQVTLRCSSQSGHNTVSWYQQALGQGPQFIFQYYREEENGRGNFPPRFSGLQFPNYSSELNVNALELDDSALYLCASSLVSSGIGEQYFGPGTRLTVT.

The V call is TRBV12-3 or TRBV12-4, the J call TRBJ1-1; D call uncertain. V lost 1 base, J lost 0 bases, and 3 bases lay in between. This CDR3 has 13 amino acids. The CDR3 loop reads CASSLGVNTEAFF. Here the CDR3 DNA reads TGTGCCAGCAGTTTAGGAGTGAACACTGAAGCTTTCTTT.

This chain uses TRBV7-2 with TRBJ2-5, with D perhaps matching TRBD1 (7 bases). The V end lost 1 base, the J end lost 2 bases, and 11 bases lay between the germline ends. There are 15 residues in the CDR3. Germline CDR1 is SGHTA and CDR2 is FQGNSA. CDR3 nucleotides: TGTGCCAGCAGCTTAGGGGCGGGACAGCAAGAGACCCAGTACTTC. It codes for CASSLGAGQQETQYF.

The chain carries TRBV19 and TRBJ2-7; 7 bases match TRBD2. CDR3 length: 12 residues. The germline CDR1 and CDR2 sequences are LNHDA and SQIVND (reference sequence). Trimming removed 5 bases from V and 7 bases from J; junction bases left unmatched: 5. The CDR3 DNA is TGTGCCAGTAGTCCGGGGGAGGGGGAGCAGTACTTC. Encoded protein: CASSPGEGEQYF.

The V call is TRBV29-1, the J call TRBJ2-2; 7 bases match TRBD1. The CDR3 loop spans 14 amino acids. CDR1 is SQVTM, CDR2 ANQGSEA, per germline. V lost 4 bases, J lost 2 bases, and 4 bases stayed unmatched. The chain's CDR3 is CSVAGGGNTGELFF. DNA of the CDR3: TGCAGCGTTGCAGGGGGTGGTAACACCGGGGAGCTGTTTTTT.